This T cell receptor beta chain was documented in a study of chemoradiotherapy in HPV16-positive cancers. About the study: Candidate HPV-specific clones and shared TCR motifs came from a couple of HPV16-positive patients.

Note on this clone: Its antigen is as yet unknown.

Repeated repertoire sampling spanned the course of chemoradiotherapy. General study points: Candidate HPV-specific clones and E7-related TCR motifs grew in tumor during treatment.

TCRdb keeps only in-frame clones here, not all; method: immunoSEQ multiplex PCR. The profile covers about 7,300 clones, with about 83% appearing a single time and 14% to 15% taken by the ten largest. The germline CDR1 and CDR2 sequences are DFQATT and SNEGSKA (reference sequence). Trimming stripped 6 bases from V and 4 bases from J, with 10 bases between. The CDR3 has 11 residues. The receptor was isolated from a human donor with HPV-associated anogenital cancer. The sequencing used blood, collected from a patient who underwent chemoradiotherapy. The chain carries TRBV20-1 and TRBJ2-7; D ambiguous. The DNA for the CDR3 is TGCAGTGCCCCGTCCCAATACGAGCAGTACTTC. Protein sequence: CSAPSQYEQYF.